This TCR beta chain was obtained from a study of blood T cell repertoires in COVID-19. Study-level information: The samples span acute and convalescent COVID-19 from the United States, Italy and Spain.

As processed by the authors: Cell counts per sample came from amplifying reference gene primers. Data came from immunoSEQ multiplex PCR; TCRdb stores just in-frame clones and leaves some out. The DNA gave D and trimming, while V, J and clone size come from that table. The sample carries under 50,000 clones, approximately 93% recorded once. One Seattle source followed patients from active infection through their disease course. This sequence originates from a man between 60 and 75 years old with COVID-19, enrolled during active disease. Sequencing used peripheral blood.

The CDR3 loop reads CASSLHGVGTDTQYF. Written as DNA, the CDR3 is TGTGCCAGCAGCCTCCACGGGGTGGGCACAGATACGCAGTATTTT. V usage is TRBV28 and J usage is TRBJ2-3; TRBD2 might be the D (5 bases). This CDR3 contains 15 residues. Deletions cut 6 bases from V and 1 base from J, with 14 bases between. Germline V gives CDR1 MDHEN, CDR2 SYDVKM.